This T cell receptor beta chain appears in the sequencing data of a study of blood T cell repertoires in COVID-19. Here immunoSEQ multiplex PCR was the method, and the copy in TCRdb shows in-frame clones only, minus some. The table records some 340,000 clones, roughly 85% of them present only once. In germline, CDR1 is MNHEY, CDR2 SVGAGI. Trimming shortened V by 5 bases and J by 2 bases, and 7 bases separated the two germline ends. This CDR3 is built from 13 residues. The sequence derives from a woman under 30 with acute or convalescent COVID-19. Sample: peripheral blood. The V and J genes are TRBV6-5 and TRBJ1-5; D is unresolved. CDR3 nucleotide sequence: TGTGCCAGCAGTCATGGAGGCAATCAGCCCCAGCATTTT. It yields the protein CASSHGGNQPQHF.